These T cell receptor beta chains were read from a single sample in a study of blood T cell repertoires in COVID-19. Sequencing was performed with immunoSEQ multiplex PCR; in TCRdb, only in-frame clones are kept and a portion is missing. The data contain 81,000 or so clones, 70% to 90% of them seen just once; the ten biggest clones take up around 12%. What was sequenced was peripheral blood. Source of these receptors: a man aged 70-80 years with active or convalescent COVID-19. Both conserved end residues are part of each CDR3. The D gene is left open where the match is weak. Rows give clone size only sometimes, using once, few, many, or a class for an expanded clone.

d_gene	len	j_gene	v_gene	abundance	CDR3aa	CDR3nt
NA	13	TRBJ2-7	TRBV28	NA	CASSGTLSYEQYF	TGTGCCAGCAGTGGGACACTTTCCTACGAGCAGTACTTC
NA	15	TRBJ2-3	TRBV4-1	NA	CASSHYQGVADTQYF	TGCGCCAGCAGCCACTACCAGGGTGTCGCAGATACGCAGTATTTT
NA	14	TRBJ2-7	TRBV30	NA	CAWSVSAGSYEQYF	TGTGCCTGGAGTGTATCGGCAGGGTCATACGAGCAGTACTTC
TRBD1	16	TRBJ2-5	TRBV7-2	NA	CASSLEIGVGGETQYF	TGTGCCAGCAGCTTAGAGATAGGGGTAGGGGGCGAGACCCAGTACTTC
TRBD1	15	TRBJ1-5	TRBV4-1	NA	CASSQDGQGPQPQHF	TGCGCCAGCAGCCAAGATGGACAGGGCCCTCAGCCCCAGCATTTT
NA	13	TRBJ1-3	TRBV11-3	NA	CASSLGEGNTIYF	TGTGCCAGCTCGCTCGGAGAAGGAAACACCATATATTTT
NA	13	TRBJ2-3	TRBV3-1/TRBV3-2	NA	CASSQLFTDTQYF	TGTGCCAGCAGTCAACTGTTCACAGATACGCAGTATTTT
TRBD2	17	TRBJ2-1	TRBV19	NA	CASSITSGGSTVYEQFF	TGTGCCAGTAGTATTACTAGCGGGGGGAGTACAGTCTATGAGCAGTTCTTC
TRBD1	16	TRBJ1-1	TRBV5-4	NA	CASSSRVGTVNTEAFF	TGTGCCAGCAGCTCCCGGGTTGGGACAGTGAACACTGAAGCTTTCTTT
NA	14	TRBJ1-6	TRBV10-3	NA	CAISIRGDNSPLHF	TGTGCCATCAGTATCCGGGGAGATAATTCACCCCTCCACTTT
TRBD2	16	TRBJ2-3	TRBV6-2/TRBV6-3	NA	CASSYGSGGALDTQYF	TGTGCCAGCAGTTACGGATCCGGGGGGGCCTTGGATACGCAGTATTTT
TRBD1	15	TRBJ1-1	TRBV28	few	CASSSVGQGVAEAFF	TGTGCCAGCAGTTCCGTTGGACAGGGTGTCGCTGAAGCTTTCTTT
TRBD1	18	TRBJ2-6	TRBV5-1	NA	CASSLGGQNQFGANVLTF	TGCGCCAGCAGCTTGGGGGGACAGAATCAGTTTGGGGCCAACGTCCTGACTTTC
TRBD1	14	TRBJ1-5	TRBV2	NA	CASSGTGGDQPQHF	TGTGCCAGCAGTGGGACAGGGGGGGATCAGCCCCAGCATTTT
NA	15	TRBJ1-6	TRBV5-8	NA	CASSKEGRGNSPLHF	TGTGCCAGCAGCAAGGAAGGTAGGGGCAATTCACCCCTCCACTTT
NA	15	TRBJ2-7	TRBV9	NA	CASSPQDRGPYEQYF	TGTGCCAGCAGCCCTCAGGACAGAGGACCGTACGAGCAGTACTTC
NA	14	TRBJ2-7	TRBV24-1	NA	CATSDASLSYEQYF	TGTGCCACCAGTGATGCCTCACTTTCCTACGAGCAGTACTTC
NA	17	TRBJ2-5	TRBV4-3	NA	CASSQDVGGEYQETQYF	TGCGCCAGCAGCCAAGATGTGGGGGGAGAGTACCAAGAGACCCAGTACTTC
NA	14	TRBJ1-6	TRBV7-3	NA	CASSPQGGGSPLHF	TGTGCCAGCAGCCCGCAGGGAGGGGGTTCACCCCTCCACTTT
NA	17	TRBJ1-2	TRBV25-1	NA	CASSEYDVRAREEGYTF	TGTGCCAGCAGTGAATACGACGTCAGGGCGCGGGAGGAGGGCTACACCTTC
NA	16	TRBJ1-5	TRBV14	NA	CASSQDGRQHNQPQHF	TGTGCCAGCAGCCAAGATGGGCGACAGCACAATCAGCCCCAGCATTTT
TRBD1	15	TRBJ2-7	TRBV6-6	NA	CASSYPGQGFYEQYF	TGTGCCAGCAGTTACCCGGGACAGGGGTTCTACGAGCAGTACTTC
NA	15	TRBJ2-2	TRBV9	few	CASSVDGGNTGELFF	TGTGCCAGCAGCGTAGACGGGGGGAACACCGGGGAGCTGTTTTTT
TRBD2	16	TRBJ2-1	TRBV18	NA	CASSPSLAGSYNEQFF	TGTGCCAGCTCACCATCACTAGCGGGTTCTTACAATGAGCAGTTCTTC
TRBD1	13	TRBJ2-7	TRBV2	once	CARGLRTGYEQYF	TGTGCCAGGGGCTTGCGGACAGGCTACGAGCAGTACTTC
NA	13	TRBJ1-4	TRBV5-1	NA	CASSRDRNEKLFF	TGCGCCAGCAGCCGCGACAGAAATGAAAAACTGTTTTTT
TRBD1	14	TRBJ1-5	TRBV2	NA	CASTGQGAEQPQHF	TGTGCCAGCACAGGGCAGGGGGCCGAACAGCCCCAGCATTTT
TRBD1	17	TRBJ2-3	TRBV5-1	NA	CASSLGDRGRSTDTQYF	TGCGCCAGCAGCCTGGGGGACAGGGGGCGGAGCACAGATACGCAGTATTTT
TRBD1	12	TRBJ2-7	TRBV5-1	NA	CASSYTGDEQYF	TGCGCCAGCAGCTATACAGGGGACGAGCAGTACTTC
NA	16	TRBJ1-1	TRBV6-6	NA	CASSRGMGLRNTEAFF	TGTGCCAGCAGTCGCGGGATGGGTCTTCGGAACACTGAAGCTTTCTTT